By share of the sample, the clone carrying this TCR beta chain is medium-sized. The junction had 11 bases not matched to a gene; V was cut back by 4 bases and J by 8 bases. Germline V gene lookup returns CDR1 SGHNT and CDR2 YENEEA. The CDR3 spans 18 residues. The treatment is: randomized to nivolumab then ipilimumab (arm A) or the reverse (arm B). The repertoire was sequenced with immunoSEQ multiplex PCR; TCRdb's copy has only in-frame clones and lacks some. The sample has 5,000 to 6,000 clones; roughly 24% are singletons. The data originate from a study of sequential checkpoint blockade in melanoma. Turning to the study itself: TCRβ was sequenced from DNA of under 100 pretreatment tumors.

The rearrangement uses TRBV11-3 and TRBJ2-1, with 16 bases that match TRBD2. The source of this sequence is a human donor with melanoma. Specimen: tumor tissue (inferred from file names), collected from a patient given nivolumab and ipilimumab in sequence. The CDR3 region is CASSSGLAGGLEVDEQFF. CDR3 DNA: TGTGCCAGCAGCTCGGGACTAGCGGGAGGGCTGGAGGTAGATGAGCAGTTCTTC.